This T cell receptor beta chain was found in a study of T cell repertoires in ileal Crohn's disease (dated by TCRdb to 2018 to 2020). General notes on the study: At the time of surgery, 35% of patients were active smokers, and the median duration of disease was 7.9 years. Surgery was performed for a complication in all patients, with stricturing disease in roughly 61% and penetrating disease in roughly 39%. Postoperative therapy was given to about half of the patients, with thiopurines administered to about a dozen patients and anti-TNF agents administered to about 20 patients. TCR repertoire analysis was performed in about 61 Crohn's disease patients drawn from a prospective multicentre cohort. The study was conducted in parallel with a multicentre cohort that was designed to identify predictors of early endoscopic recurrence following ileocolonic resection. A Rutgeerts score above i0 was used to define endoscopic postoperative recurrence. A total of approximately 170 mucosal samples from roughly 57 patients were sequenced, collected from several sites on the surgical specimen and at postoperative endoscopy. Overall results and qualifications from the work: Compared with CD4 T cells, sorted CD8 T cells contained more high-frequency clones, which suggests that the mucosal expansions were mostly CD8. Compared with non-smokers, patients who were active smokers at surgery showed a significantly higher proportion of clonal expansions (about 27% vs 20%, p=0.02). Higher high-frequency clone percentages at surgery were associated with endoscopic recurrence; all patients with clonality above 26.8% (18/57) had recurrence. Only a subgroup of patients, of unstated size, had mucosal CD4 and CD8 T cells sorted and sequenced.

Eligible patients were adults with ileal or ileocolonic Crohn's disease who had an indication for ileocolonic resection. Whole ileal mucosal biopsies were kept frozen at -80 degrees C prior to DNA extraction. Genomic DNA was extracted from frozen whole biopsies with a TRizol-based method and quantified on a NanoDrop 2000 spectrophotometer. CDR1 is given as SGHTA and CDR2 as FQGNSA, both from the germline V gene. V lost 1 base and J lost 0 bases; the stretch between them is 7 bases long. The CDR3 goes from the cysteine to the phenylalanine over 15 residues. Only the CDR3 region is kept as DNA, spanning 45 bases read in frame from base 1. With regard to this clone: Its antigen specificity is not known. Base-call qualities are not available, and no considerably larger clone is one nucleotide away.

For commercial TCRB immunosequencing, about 0.45 micrograms of biopsy DNA were submitted for each sample. Adaptive Biotechnology amplified the CDR3 regions from genomic DNA with a two-step multiplex PCR designed to control amplification bias. Primers covering every V and J gene segment were used in the first PCR, while barcodes and Illumina adapters were added in the second PCR. CDR3 libraries were sequenced on an Illumina instrument. The paper's data handling went like this. The analysis used both the pipelines supplied by the vendor and custom analysis of the raw data in R/Bioconductor with R version 3.3.0. Clonality, which ranges from 0 to 1, was calculated as the inverse of the normalised Shannon entropy across all productive clones. High-frequency clones were defined as the repertoire share of the top 100 clones, retaining only clones passing a 95% confidence test. Repertoire diversity was measured with the Simpson index, and overlap between samples was measured with the Morisita-Horn index. TCRdb's version of the immuneACCESS table is confined to in-frame rearrangements and falls short of the full clone set. An unresolved V gene accounts for under half of the shortfall where checked; the remainder is of unknown origin. V and J calls plus clone size are reproduced from that table; the DNA served to infer D and trimming. For this sample the table gives around 4,500 clones, of which over 70% were detected only once. The top ten constitute under 20% of the sample.

The source of this sequence is an adult with Crohn's disease. The sequencing sample was made of ileal tissue. This sequence uses TRBV7-2 and TRBJ1-3, with an unclear D gene assignment. The DNA is as follows: TGTGCCAGCAGCTTAGTTGTACTCTCTGGAAACACCATATATTTT. The translation is CASSLVVLSGNTIYF.